One and the same sample provided the 5 T cell receptor beta chains below, sequenced in a study of OX40 agonist ivuxolimab in advanced cancers. The table came from immunoSEQ multiplex PCR; TCRdb's copy has only in-frame clones and leaves some out. The table includes around 34,000 clones, around four fifths detected once. The source was CD4+ or CD8+ T cells sorted from blood, collected in a trial of the OX40 agonist ivuxolimab. These receptors all come from an adult with an advanced solid tumor such as melanoma, head and neck, liver or kidney cancer.

The V call is TRBV5-5, the J call TRBJ1-2, with D possibly being TRBD1 (5 bases). The CDR3 totals 14 residues. Between the trimmed V and J ends, which lost 0 bases and 8 bases, there was a span of 14 bases. Germline assignment: CDR1 SGHKS and CDR2 YYEKEE (reference sequence). CDR3 nucleotides: TGTGCCAGCAGCTTGGAGCGCCAGGGAAGAGGCTACACCTTC. The encoded protein is CASSLERQGRGYTF.

This chain uses TRBV28 with TRBJ1-4, with 7 bases lining up with TRBD1. This CDR3 is built from 15 residues. From germline, CDR1 is MDHEN and CDR2 SYDVKM. Trimming cost V 5 bases and J 0 bases; bases outside gene matches: 3. For the CDR3, the DNA is TGTGCCAGCAGTCCGCAGGGGGCAACTAATGAAAAACTGTTTTTT. It translates to CASSPQGATNEKLFF.

The chain combines TRBV20-1 with TRBJ2-1; D unclear. Trimming took off 6 bases at V and 4 bases at J, with 7 bases between the two ends. Germline V lookup: CDR1 DFQATT, CDR2 SNEGSKA (reference sequence). There are 11 residues in the CDR3. The CDR3 sequence is CSAEQYNEQFF. The CDR3 region has the DNA TGCAGTGCCGAACAATACAATGAGCAGTTCTTC.

The V call is TRBV18, the J call TRBJ2-5; D is uncertain. This CDR3 contains 12 residues. The germline CDR1 and CDR2 sequences are KGHSH and LQKENI. V was pared by 2 bases and J by 5 bases, with 6 bases between. The CDR3 spells CASSPTRETQYF. For the CDR3, the DNA is TGTGCCAGCTCACCAACTCGGGAGACCCAGTACTTC. The whole variable domain, remainder taken from reference TRBV18 and TRBJ2-5, is NAGVMQNPRHLVRRRGQEARLRCSPMKGHSHVYWYRQLPEEGLKFMVYLQKENIIDESGMPKERFSAEFPKEGPSILRIQQVVRGDSAAYFCASSPTRETQYFGPGTRLLVL.

This clone was detected a few times. The V gene is TRBV28, the J gene TRBJ2-7, with D possibly matching TRBD2 (6 bases). The length of the CDR3 is 14 residues. Germline V gives CDR1 MDHEN, CDR2 SYDVKM. The V end was cut by 4 bases, the J end by 3 bases, with 13 bases between. The CDR3 DNA reads TGTGCCAGCAGTTCCCGGGACTGGGGCTACGAGCAGTACTTC. It encodes CASSSRDWGYEQYF. Looking up the rest from reference TRBV28 and TRBJ2-7 gives the full variable domain: DVKVTQSSRYLVKRTGEKVFLECVQDMDHENMFWYRQDPGLGLRLIYFSYDVKMKEKGDIPEGYSVSREKKERFSLILESASTNQTSMYLCASSSRDWGYEQYFGPGTRLTVT.